This T cell receptor beta chain derives from a study of blood T cells in healthy people across ages. Study-level findings and limits: PBMC samples, being unsorted, prevented any conclusive comparison of naive and antigen-experienced cells. Diversity was estimated from one million T cells, and these estimates were considered underestimates. Significant beta diversity loss was already apparent by age approximately 42, declining roughly linearly.

CDR1 SEHNR and CDR2 FQNEAQ come from the germline V gene (reference sequence). The trim removed 5 bases at V and 4 bases at J, leaving 6 bases unmatched. CDR3 length: 16 residues. Drawing of peripheral blood yielded roughly 10 milliliters from each donor. Alongside a J-beta primer mix, a sample-barcoded 5' primer served in a second PCR lasting about 7 to 12 cycles. A single record per CDR3 protein comes from TCRdb applying MiXCR to the 5' RACE reads. The data show roughly 1.5 million distinct CDR3 sequences, roughly 43% seen once. This clonotype was recorded a few times. What it binds is unknown. Sequenced: blood. The sequence was collected from a woman in her late teens or twenties in good health. The chain joins TRBV7-9 to TRBJ2-1, with TRBD2 matching 12 bases. Here the CDR3 reads CASSALAGGPYNEQFF. The CDR3 coding sequence is TGTGCCAGCAGCGCACTAGCGGGAGGACCTTACAATGAGCAGTTCTTC.